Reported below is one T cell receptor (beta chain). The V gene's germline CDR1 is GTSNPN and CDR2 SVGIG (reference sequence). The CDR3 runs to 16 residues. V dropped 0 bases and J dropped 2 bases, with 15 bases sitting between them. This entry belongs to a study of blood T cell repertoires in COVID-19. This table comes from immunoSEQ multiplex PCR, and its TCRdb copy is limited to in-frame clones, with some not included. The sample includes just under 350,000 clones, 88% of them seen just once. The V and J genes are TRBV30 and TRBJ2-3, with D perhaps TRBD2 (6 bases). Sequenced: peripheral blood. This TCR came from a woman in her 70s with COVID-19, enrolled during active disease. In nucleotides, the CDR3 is TGTGCCTGGAGTGTACGGGCCGGGGGATTCACAGATACGCAGTATTTT. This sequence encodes CAWSVRAGGFTDTQYF.